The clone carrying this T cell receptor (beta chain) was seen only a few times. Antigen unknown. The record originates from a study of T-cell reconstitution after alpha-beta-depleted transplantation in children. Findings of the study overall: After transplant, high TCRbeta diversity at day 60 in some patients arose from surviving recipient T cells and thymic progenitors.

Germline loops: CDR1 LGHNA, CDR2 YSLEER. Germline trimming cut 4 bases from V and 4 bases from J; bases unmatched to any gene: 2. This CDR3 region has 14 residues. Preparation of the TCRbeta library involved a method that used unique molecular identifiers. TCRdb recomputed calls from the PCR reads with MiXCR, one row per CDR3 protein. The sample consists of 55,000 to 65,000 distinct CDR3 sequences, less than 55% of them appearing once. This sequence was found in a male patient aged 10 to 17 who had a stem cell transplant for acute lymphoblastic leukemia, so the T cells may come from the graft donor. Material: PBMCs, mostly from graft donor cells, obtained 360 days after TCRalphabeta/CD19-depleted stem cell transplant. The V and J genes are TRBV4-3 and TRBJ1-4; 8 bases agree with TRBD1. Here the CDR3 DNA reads TGCGCCAGCAGCCGGGACAGGTTTAATGAAAAACTGTTTTTT. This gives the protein CASSRDRFNEKLFF.